This is a list of T cell receptor beta chains from one sample in a study of identical twins. Via MiXCR, TCRdb re-called the 5' RACE reads, giving one row per CDR3 protein. The sample comprises nearly 650,000 distinct CDR3 sequences, 7.1% of which are singletons, and 1.5% to 2% rests with the top ten. These data also featured in a second study, about yellow fever vaccine responses in identical twins.

Specimen: PBMCs. Receptors were obtained from a woman younger than 35 in good health. CDR3s include the opening cysteine and the closing phenylalanine or tryptophan. Fields, in order: D gene, clone size, V gene, J gene, CDR3 protein, CDR3 DNA. A D gene is named only where the DNA matches it firmly. The size field is filled for only some rows; it gives once, few, many or a size class.

>TRBD2|few|TRBV20-1|TRBJ2-7
CSARDWTSGRNPTWEQYF
TGCAGTGCTAGAGATTGGACTAGCGGAAGAAACCCTACGTGGGAGCAGTACTTC
>-|few|TRBV29-1|TRBJ2-1
CSVKADYNEQFF
TGCAGCGTAAAGGCGGACTACAATGAGCAGTTCTTC
>TRBD1|-|TRBV4-1|TRBJ1-2
CASSQGGTVNYGYTF
TGCGCCAGCAGCCAAGGGGGGACAGTAAACTATGGCTACACCTTC
>-|few|TRBV28|TRBJ1-5
CASSLPRNQPQHF
TGTGCCAGCAGTTTACCAAGAAATCAGCCCCAGCATTTT
>TRBD1|many|TRBV7-2|TRBJ2-7
CASSPKTGSPYEQYF
TGTGCCAGCAGCCCAAAGACAGGGTCGCCCTACGAGCAGTACTTC
>-|many|TRBV12-3/TRBV12-4|TRBJ2-1
CASAVGYNEQFF
TGTGCCAGCGCCGTGGGCTACAATGAGCAGTTCTTC
>-|many|TRBV28|TRBJ2-1
CASSLLLNEQFF
TGCGCCAGCAGCTTGCTGCTGAATGAGCAGTTCTTC
>TRBD1|many|TRBV12-3/TRBV12-4|TRBJ2-4
CASSTRTGGDIQYF
TGTGCCAGCAGTACCCGGACAGGGGGAGACATTCAGTACTTC
>TRBD1|many|TRBV5-1|TRBJ1-1
CASSLTGGMNTEAFF
TGCGCCAGCAGCTTGACAGGGGGCATGAACACTGAAGCTTTCTTT
>-|few|TRBV12-3/TRBV12-4|TRBJ1-5
CASKTGDPRGQPQHF
TGTGCCAGCAAAACCGGGGACCCGAGGGGTCAGCCCCAGCATTTT
>-|many|TRBV20-1|TRBJ1-5
CSAGGGNGQPQHF
TGCAGTGCTGGAGGGGGGAACGGTCAGCCCCAGCATTTT
>-|few|TRBV11-2|TRBJ2-3
CASNQGATDTQYF
TGTGCCAGCAACCAGGGAGCCACAGATACGCAGTATTTT
>-|-|TRBV7-2|TRBJ2-1
CASSLGGISLSDEQFF
TGTGCCAGCAGCTTAGGTGGCATTTCTTTGTCGGATGAGCAGTTCTTC
>-|-|TRBV9|TRBJ1-2
CASSPVVGYTF
TGTGCCAGCAGCCCCGTAGTTGGCTACACCTTC
>TRBD2|-|TRBV5-1|TRBJ2-5
CASSSGLAGAGLMTQYF
TGCGCCAGCAGCTCGGGACTAGCGGGGGCCGGGCTGATGACCCAGTACTTC
>-|once|TRBV7-9|TRBJ1-1
CASSIAPGSFAEAFF
TGTGCCAGCAGCATTGCTCCAGGGTCTTTCGCTGAAGCTTTCTTT
>-|few|TRBV5-1|TRBJ2-5
CASSPGSSQETQYF
TGCGCCAGCAGCCCCGGGAGTTCCCAAGAGACCCAGTACTTC
>-|few|TRBV28|TRBJ2-3
CASSFLRDTQYF
TGTGCCAGCAGTTTTTTGAGGGATACGCAGTATTTT
>-|few|TRBV5-1|TRBJ2-3
CASSLDAGATDTQYF
TGCGCCAGCAGCTTGGACGCGGGCGCCACAGATACGCAGTATTTT
>TRBD1|-|TRBV9|TRBJ2-1
CASSVAGTGWINEQFF
TGTGCCAGCAGCGTAGCCGGGACAGGGTGGATCAATGAGCAGTTCTTC
>TRBD1|few|TRBV7-9|TRBJ2-1
CASGFLGQGGNEQFF
TGTGCCAGCGGATTTCTGGGACAGGGTGGAAATGAGCAGTTCTTC
>-|few|TRBV12-3/TRBV12-4|TRBJ2-7
CASSFGHASYEQYF
TGTGCCAGCAGTTTTGGCCATGCCTCCTACGAGCAGTACTTC
>-|many|TRBV7-9|TRBJ2-2
CASSGPSPNTGELFF
TGTGCCAGCAGCGGGCCCTCGCCAAACACCGGGGAGCTGTTTTTT
>TRBD2|few|TRBV7-9|TRBJ2-3
CASSAGLADLTDTQYF
TGTGCCAGCAGCGCGGGACTAGCGGATCTCACAGATACGCAGTATTTT
>-|few|TRBV11-2|TRBJ2-1
CASTFEYNEQFF
TGTGCCAGCACCTTCGAATACAATGAGCAGTTCTTC
>-|many|TRBV7-2|TRBJ1-5
CASSLVGIYSNQPQHF
TGTGCCAGCAGCTTAGTTGGTATCTATAGCAATCAGCCCCAGCATTTT
>-|many|TRBV20-1|TRBJ1-1
CSATDHEAFF
TGCAGTGCTACTGATCATGAAGCTTTCTTT
>TRBD2|many|TRBV5-1|TRBJ2-1
CASSRGLAGQLSISSYNEQFF
TGCGCCAGCAGCCGGGGACTAGCGGGGCAACTTTCTATTAGCTCCTACAATGAGCAGTTCTTC
>TRBD2|-|TRBV4-2|TRBJ2-4
CASSQGLAGGPKAKNIQYF
TGTGCCAGCAGCCAAGGACTAGCGGGGGGCCCTAAAGCCAAAAACATTCAGTACTTC
>TRBD1|-|TRBV28|TRBJ1-5
CASSLLPWTGEYQPQHF
TGTGCCAGCAGTTTACTCCCCTGGACAGGGGAGTATCAGCCCCAGCATTTT
>-|few|TRBV3-1|TRBJ2-3
CASSQGTSFGTDTQYF
TGTGCCAGCAGCCAAGGTACTAGCTTCGGCACAGATACGCAGTATTTT